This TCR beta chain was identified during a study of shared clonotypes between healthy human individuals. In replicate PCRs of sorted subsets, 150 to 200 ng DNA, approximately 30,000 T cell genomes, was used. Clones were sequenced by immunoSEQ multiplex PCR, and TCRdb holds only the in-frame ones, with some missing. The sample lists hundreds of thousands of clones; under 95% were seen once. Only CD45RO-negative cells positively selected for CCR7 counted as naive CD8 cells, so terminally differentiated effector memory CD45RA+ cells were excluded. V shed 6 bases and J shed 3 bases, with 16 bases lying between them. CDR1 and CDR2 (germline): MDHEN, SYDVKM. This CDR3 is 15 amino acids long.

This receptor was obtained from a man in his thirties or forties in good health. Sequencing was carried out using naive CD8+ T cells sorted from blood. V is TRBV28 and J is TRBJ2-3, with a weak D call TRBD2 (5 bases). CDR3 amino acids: CASRPRREGTDTQYF. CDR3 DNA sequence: TGTGCCAGCAGACCCCGCCGGGAAGGTACAGATACGCAGTATTTT.